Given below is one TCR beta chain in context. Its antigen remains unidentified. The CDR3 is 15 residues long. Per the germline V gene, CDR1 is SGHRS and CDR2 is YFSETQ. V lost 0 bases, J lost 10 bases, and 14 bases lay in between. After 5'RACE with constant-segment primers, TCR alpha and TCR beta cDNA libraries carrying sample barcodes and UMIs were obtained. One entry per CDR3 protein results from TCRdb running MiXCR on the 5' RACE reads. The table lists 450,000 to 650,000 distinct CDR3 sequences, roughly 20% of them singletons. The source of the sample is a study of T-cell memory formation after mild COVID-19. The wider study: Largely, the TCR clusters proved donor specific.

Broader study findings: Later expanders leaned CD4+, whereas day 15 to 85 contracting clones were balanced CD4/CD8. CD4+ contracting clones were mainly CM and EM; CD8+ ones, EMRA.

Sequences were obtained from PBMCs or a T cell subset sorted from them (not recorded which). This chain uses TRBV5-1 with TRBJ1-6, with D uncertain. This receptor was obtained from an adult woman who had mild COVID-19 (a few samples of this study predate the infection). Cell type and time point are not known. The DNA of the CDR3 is TGCGCCAGCAGCTTGGCGCTAAGGGCGTTGTCACCCCTCCACTTT. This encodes CASSLALRALSPLHF.